Below, 8 T cell receptor beta chains from the same sample are listed, as sequenced in a study of STAT3 mutations in large granular lymphocyte leukemia. The study's findings and limits: In T-cell large granular lymphocyte leukemia, about half of patients showed multiple immunodominant subclonotypes.

The data were produced by immunoSEQ multiplex PCR, yet TCRdb's version contains in-frame clones alone and is incomplete. The data show about 42,000 clones, 80% to 85% seen once. Antigens of these TCRs are unknown. The sample consisted of PBMCs. The source of these receptors is a human donor with T large granular lymphocyte leukemia. Some clones in this sample may be carry-over from other donors' samples.

The rearrangement links TRBV5-1 to TRBJ1-3; 9 bases are a match to TRBD1. The germline V gene has CDR1 SGHRS and CDR2 YFSETQ. CDR3 length: 14 residues. V dropped 4 bases and J dropped 3; count of bases not matched to a gene: 2. CDR3 residues: CASSQDRGGNTIYF. Written as DNA, the CDR3 is TGCGCCAGCAGCCAGGACAGGGGTGGAAACACCATATATTTT.

The V and J genes are TRBV5-6 and TRBJ2-2, with D unresolved. The CDR3 totals 13 residues. Germline values: CDR1 SGHDT, CDR2 YYEEEE. V shed 1 base and J shed 2 bases, with 3 bases lying between them. The CDR3 nucleotides are TGTGCCAGCAGCTTGAAAAACACCGGGGAGCTGTTTTTT. It is translated as CASSLKNTGELFF.

J is TRBJ2-7 and V is TRBV6-5, with 7 bases fitting TRBD2. Trimming cost V 7 bases and J 4 bases; bases outside gene matches: 7. There are 13 residues in the CDR3. The germline CDR1 and CDR2 sequences are MNHEY and SVGAGI. This chain's CDR3 is CASTGTTNYEQYF. DNA of the CDR3: TGTGCCAGCACCGGGACTACTAATTACGAGCAGTACTTC.

The chain joins TRBV6-1 to TRBJ2-7; 7 positions match TRBD1. The J segment lost 5 bases and the V segment lost 4 bases, leaving 8 bases of the junction unmatched. The CDR3 covers 14 residues. Germline V gives CDR1 MNHNS, CDR2 SASEGT. The CDR3 region is CASSGQGPVHEQYV. The CDR3 coding sequence is TGTGCCAGCAGTGGACAGGGTCCTGTCCACGAGCAGTACGTC.

This chain connects TRBV5-6 to TRBJ2-1; D uncertain. Germline values: CDR1 SGHDT, CDR2 YYEEEE. Trimming shortened V by 0 bases and J by 0 bases, and 10 bases separated the two germline ends. The CDR3 spans 16 residues. CDR3: CASSLVVVASYNEQFF. The CDR3 region has the DNA TGTGCCAGCAGCTTGGTCGTAGTGGCCTCCTACAATGAGCAGTTCTTC.

This clone was observed a handful of times. The CDR3 protein is CASSEDMSPGELFF. CDR3 sequence (DNA): TGTGCCAGCAGTGAAGATATGTCCCCCGGGGAGCTGTTTTTT. The rearrangement joins TRBV2 to TRBJ2-2, with D unresolved. CDR1 is SNHLY, CDR2 FYNNEI, per germline. Trimming removed 1 base from V and 6 bases from J, with 9 bases in between. The CDR3 is 14 amino acids.

This clone was detected only once. CDR3 in amino acids: CASSLSMNTEAFF. The DNA of the CDR3 is TGTGCCAGCAGCCTAAGTATGAACACTGAAGCTTTCTTT. The gene calls are TRBV7-9 and TRBJ1-1; no reliable D call. CDR3 length: 13 amino acids. The germline CDR1 and CDR2 sequences are SEHNR and FQNEAQ (reference sequence). The V end lost 5 bases, the J end lost 0 bases, and 7 bases lay between the germline ends. The full variable domain, with the rest looked up from reference TRBV7-9 and TRBJ1-1, is DTGVSQNPRHKITKRGQNVTFRCDPISEHNRLYWYRQTLGQGPEFLTYFQNEAQLEKSRLLSDRFSAERPKGSFSTLEIQRTEQGDSAMYLCASSLSMNTEAFFGQGTRLTVV.

The chain is built from TRBV6-1 and TRBJ1-4, with 8 bases identical to TRBD1. With 3 bases clipped from V and 10 bases from J, the junction kept 10 bases outside the gene matches. The CDR3 loop spans 15 amino acids. Germline V gene sequence: CDR1 MNHNS, CDR2 SASEGT. The CDR3 loop reads CASSDAGGAYGKLFF. The DNA for the CDR3 is TGTGCCAGCAGTGATGCAGGGGGCGCCTATGGAAAACTGTTTTTT.